Each of the 17 T cell receptor beta chains below was sequenced from the same sample in a study of shared clonotypes between healthy human individuals. The method was immunoSEQ multiplex PCR; TCRdb's version includes in-frame clones alone and lacks a portion of them. The sample records 1.6 million or so clones, 96% being singletons. The specimen sequenced was naive CD4+ T cells sorted from blood. Sample subset: CD45RA+ positively selected. The receptors derive from a man aged 25-45 years in good health.

The chain links TRBV28 to TRBJ1-2, with 7 positions matching TRBD1. Germline trimming cut 6 bases from V and 2 bases from J; bases unmatched to any gene: 3. CDR1 is MDHEN and CDR2 is SYDVKM in the germline V gene. The CDR3 is 13 amino acids. The CDR3 sequence is CASRGQPNYGYTF. DNA of the CDR3: TGTGCCAGCAGGGGACAGCCGAACTATGGCTACACCTTC.

This sequence joins TRBV15 and TRBJ2-1; D not certain. CDR1 and CDR2 from the germline V gene are LNHNV and YYDKDF (reference sequence). The CDR3 is made up of 13 amino acids. Trimming removed 0 bases at V and 10 bases at J, with 10 bases between. The CDR3 loop is CATSRDQVEEQFF. Here the CDR3 DNA reads TGTGCCACCAGCAGAGATCAGGTAGAGGAGCAGTTCTTC.

The rearrangement uses TRBV11-2 and TRBJ2-1; perhaps TRBD1 as D (6 bases). In germline, CDR1 is SGHAT, CDR2 FQNNGV. This CDR3 has 16 amino acids. The V end was cut by 2 bases, the J end by 0 bases, with 11 bases between. In DNA form, the CDR3 reads TGTGCCAGCAGCTTAATCTTACAGGGCTCCTACAATGAGCAGTTCTTC. Translating it yields CASSLILQGSYNEQFF. The full variable domain, with the rest looked up from reference TRBV11-2 and TRBJ2-1, is EAGVAQSPRYKIIEKRQSVAFWCNPISGHATLYWYQQILGQGPKLLIQFQNNGVVDDSQLPKDRFSAERLKGVDSTLKIQPAKLEDSAVYLCASSLILQGSYNEQFFGPGTRLTVL.

The chain couples TRBV28 to TRBJ2-1; no clear D. Germline-derived CDR1 and CDR2 are MDHEN and SYDVKM. This CDR3 is 12 amino acids long. CDR3 coding DNA: TGTGGGGTCGGATCCTCCTACAATGAGCAGTTCTTC. It encodes CGVGSSYNEQFF.

The J gene is TRBJ2-3, the V gene TRBV7-3; no clear D gene. The length of the CDR3 is 13 residues. The germline CDR1 and CDR2 sequences are SGHTA and FQGTGA. V was pared by 3 bases and J by 2 bases, with 6 bases between. The CDR3 sequence: CASSFGVTDTQYF. In DNA, the CDR3 is TGTGCCAGCAGCTTTGGGGTCACAGATACGCAGTATTTT.

V is TRBV7-2 and J is TRBJ2-2, with a tentative D call TRBD2 (6 bases). CDR1 is SGHTA, CDR2 FQGNSA, per germline. This CDR3 spans 17 amino acids. V was clipped by 2 bases and J by 8 bases, with 21 bases between them. DNA of the CDR3: TGTGCCAGCAGCTTACCCCTTGGGGGAGGCCCGACGGGGGAGCTGTTTTTT. It specifies CASSLPLGGGPTGELFF.

V usage is TRBV14 and J usage is TRBJ2-2; either TRBD1 or TRBD2 may fit D (5 bases each). The CDR3 contains 16 residues. Trimming left V 4 bases short and J 0 bases short, with 12 bases between. Germline V gene data show CDR1 as SGHDN and CDR2 as FVKESK. The CDR3 protein is CASSRTNGANTGELFF. In DNA form, the CDR3 reads TGTGCCAGCAGCCGGACAAACGGGGCGAACACCGGGGAGCTGTTTTTT.

J is TRBJ2-4 and V is TRBV4-1; perhaps TRBD1 as D (5 bases). From germline, CDR1 is MGHRA and CDR2 YSYEKL. Trimming shortened V by 5 bases and J by 7 bases, and 21 bases separated the two germline ends. The CDR3 is made up of 16 amino acids. In DNA, the CDR3 is TGCGCCAGCAGCAATTCGCCGACAGTCCTGGGGAACATTCAGTACTTC. Amino acids: CASSNSPTVLGNIQYF.

CDR3 bases: TGCGCCAGCAGCCAAGAGAGACGTTGGGGAGAGCAGTACTTC. Its translation is CASSQERRWGEQYF. The chain links TRBV4-3 to TRBJ2-7, with D unresolved. The germline V and J ends were trimmed by 0 bases and 7 bases, with 13 bases remaining between them. The germline V gene encodes CDR1 LGHNA and CDR2 YSLEER. The CDR3 covers 14 residues.

The V gene is TRBV18, the J gene TRBJ2-3; D is unclear. The V gene lost 3 bases and the J gene lost 4 bases, with 5 bases spanning the gap. Germline V gene sequence: CDR1 KGHSH, CDR2 LQKENI. The CDR3 extends over 12 amino acids. The CDR3 DNA is TGTGCCAGCTCACCTGCCCCAGATACGCAGTATTTT. Protein sequence: CASSPAPDTQYF. The variable domain in full, completed from reference TRBV18 and TRBJ2-3, reads NAGVMQNPRHLVRRRGQEARLRCSPMKGHSHVYWYRQLPEEGLKFMVYLQKENIIDESGMPKERFSAEFPKEGPSILRIQQVVRGDSAAYFCASSPAPDTQYFGPGTRLTVL.

The chain employs TRBV11-1 and TRBJ2-7; D possibly corresponds to TRBD1 (5 bases). From germline, CDR1 is SGHAT and CDR2 FQDESV (reference sequence). The CDR3 has 14 residues. Trimming left V 2 bases short and J 3 bases short, with 11 bases between. This chain's CDR3 is CASSLRQLNYEQYF. For the CDR3, the DNA is TGTGCCAGCAGCTTAAGACAGCTGAACTACGAGCAGTACTTC.

This clone appeared once. The rearrangement joins TRBV19 to TRBJ2-1; 7 bases align to TRBD2. The junction had 8 bases not matched to a gene; V was cut back by 9 bases and J by 0 bases. The germline CDR1 and CDR2 sequences are LNHDA and SQIVND (reference sequence). CDR3 length: 15 amino acids. The CDR3: CARRDGEGSYNEQFF. CDR3 coding DNA: TGTGCCAGACGAGACGGGGAGGGCTCCTACAATGAGCAGTTCTTC.

This clone was counted a single time. V is TRBV2 and J is TRBJ1-1, with 9 nucleotides matching TRBD1. CDR3 length equals 16 residues. Germline CDR1 reads SNHLY; CDR2 reads FYNNEI. Trimming removed 5 bases from V and 2 bases from J; junction bases left unmatched: 9. CDR3 loop: CASSPEQGQGNTEAFF. Here the CDR3 DNA reads TGTGCCAGCAGTCCGGAACAGGGACAGGGAAACACTGAAGCTTTCTTT.

The V gene is TRBV10-3, the J gene TRBJ2-7, with D possibly being TRBD2 (5 bases). This CDR3 is built from 11 residues. Germline CDR1 reads ENHRY; CDR2 reads SYGVKD. V lost 6 bases, J lost 5 bases, and 8 bases lay in between. The CDR3 spells CAIRSEDEQYF. The CDR3 DNA is TGTGCCATCAGATCGGAGGACGAGCAGTACTTC.

The chain links TRBV6-5 to TRBJ2-3; TRBD1 agrees at 7 bases. Germline loops: CDR1 MNHEY, CDR2 SVGAGI. CDR3 length: 14 amino acids. The V segment lost 4 bases and the J segment 4 bases; nucleotides outside the gene matches: 5. The DNA of the CDR3 is TGTGCCAGCAGTTCACAGGGGCCGCCAGATACGCAGTATTTT. As protein: CASSSQGPPDTQYF.

The genes are TRBV10-2 and TRBJ2-3; 10 bases match TRBD2. The CDR3 sequence is 19 residues long. Germline V gene sequence: CDR1 WSHSY, CDR2 SAAADI. V shed 6 bases, J shed 2 bases, and the junction held 17 bases outside the gene matches. CDR3 sequence reads: CASRHLAGVSDVATDTQYF. The CDR3 DNA reads TGCGCCAGCAGGCACCTAGCGGGAGTTAGTGACGTTGCCACAGATACGCAGTATTTT.

The DNA for the CDR3 is TGTGCCAGCAGTTTTGGAGCCGGACTCCATACCTACAATGAGCAGTTCTTC. It is translated as CASSFGAGLHTYNEQFF. The chain uses TRBV27 and TRBJ2-1, with a tentative D call TRBD2 (5 bases). Germline-derived CDR1 and CDR2 are MNHEY and SMNVEV (reference sequence). This CDR3 contains 17 residues. V dropped 3 bases and J dropped 2 bases, with 17 bases sitting between them.